Shown below are 31 T cell receptor beta chains from a single sample sequenced in a study of T cell responses to AZD1222 COVID-19 vaccine. Sequencing was performed with immunoSEQ multiplex PCR; in TCRdb, only in-frame clones are kept and a portion is missing. This sample carries some 140,000 clones, under 95% of them seen once, and the ten largest clones take around 2.7%. The material was peripheral blood, obtained on day 0 of AZD1222 vaccination. These receptors were collected from an adult in good health.

The V gene is TRBV9, the J gene TRBJ2-7, with TRBD1 as a possible D gene (5 bases). The CDR3 is 14 amino acids. Germline V gives CDR1 SGDLS, CDR2 YYNGEE. The V end was cut by 4 bases, the J end by 1 base, with 12 bases between. For the CDR3, the DNA is TGTGCCAGCAGCCCGGACACCTCATCCTACGAGCAGTACTTC. Amino acids: CASSPDTSSYEQYF.

The gene calls are TRBV5-1 and TRBJ2-5, with unresolved D. CDR3 length: 15 amino acids. The germline V gene has CDR1 SGHRS and CDR2 YFSETQ. V lost 4 bases and J 2 bases, leaving 15 bases between the germline ends. The CDR3 loop is CASSPTRIGQETQYF. CDR3 sequence (DNA): TGCGCCAGCAGCCCGACCAGAATAGGACAAGAGACCCAGTACTTC.

The chain couples TRBV7-8 to TRBJ2-2, with 9 bases lining up with TRBD2. Germline loops: CDR1 SGHVS, CDR2 FQNEAQ. The CDR3 has 16 residues. The V segment lost 1 base and the J segment 7 bases; nucleotides outside the gene matches: 7. The CDR3 region is CASSLGGGGVLGELFF. The CDR3 region has the DNA TGTGCCAGCAGCTTAGGTGGCGGGGGGGTCCTCGGGGAGCTGTTTTTT.

The V gene is TRBV27, the J gene TRBJ2-3, with D hard to call. Trimming shortened V by 1 base and J by 2 bases, and 4 bases separated the two germline ends. This CDR3 has 13 residues. CDR1 is MNHEY, CDR2 SMNVEV, per germline (reference sequence). This CDR3 reads CASSLFNTDTQYF. CDR3 nucleotide sequence: TGTGCCAGCAGTTTATTCAACACAGATACGCAGTATTTT.

The genes are TRBV6-4 and TRBJ1-2, with 8 bases identical to TRBD1. The trim removed 0 bases at V and 6 bases at J, leaving 6 bases unmatched. The CDR3 runs 15 residues. In germline, CDR1 is MRHNA, CDR2 SNTAGT. Written as DNA, the CDR3 is TGTGCCAGCAGTGACTCCGAGACAGGGGTCGATGGCTACACCTTC. This encodes CASSDSETGVDGYTF.

This clone has just one count. The V call is TRBV4-3, the J call TRBJ2-6; D ambiguous. The CDR3 consists of 16 residues. Per germline, CDR1 LGHNA and CDR2 YSLEER. V dropped 2 bases and J dropped 0 bases, with 8 bases sitting between them. This chain's CDR3 is CASSQTPVSGANVLTF. The CDR3 DNA reads as TGCGCCAGCAGCCAAACTCCGGTCTCTGGGGCCAACGTCCTGACTTTC.

This sequence joins TRBV18 and TRBJ1-6, with 10 bases matching TRBD1. CDR1 and CDR2 (germline): KGHSH, LQKENI. The CDR3 length is 16 residues. V shed 4 bases and J 9 bases; nucleotides not matched to a gene: 9. CDR3 amino acids: CASSLGTGAFGSPLHF. Written as DNA, the CDR3 is TGTGCCAGCTCACTCGGGACAGGGGCGTTTGGTTCACCCCTCCACTTT. The full variable domain, rest sourced from reference TRBV18 and TRBJ1-6, is NAGVMQNPRHLVRRRGQEARLRCSPMKGHSHVYWYRQLPEEGLKFMVYLQKENIIDESGMPKERFSAEFPKEGPSILRIQQVVRGDSAAYFCASSLGTGAFGSPLHFGNGTRLTVT.

This chain links TRBV7-3 with TRBJ1-4; no clear D gene. The CDR3 spans 13 residues. The germline gives CDR1 SGHTA, CDR2 FQGTGA. V was cut by 2 bases and J by 10 bases, with 11 bases left in between. DNA of the CDR3: TGTGCCAGCAGCTTAGCCCTGGGAGGAAAACTGTTTTTT. It translates to CASSLALGGKLFF.

Only one count was recorded for this clone. The V and J genes are TRBV6-2 or TRBV6-3 and TRBJ1-1, with a weak D call TRBD1 (6 bases). The CDR3 contains 19 residues. The V and J ends lost 2 bases and 3 bases respectively, with 25 bases between them. Germline V lookup: CDR1 MNHEY, CDR2 SVGEGT. In nucleotides, the CDR3 is TGTGCCAGCAGTTACCCTACCGGGGCAGGGGCGGTTACGGACACTGAAGCTTTCTTT. It encodes CASSYPTGAGAVTDTEAFF.

The V gene is TRBV5-1, the J gene TRBJ1-1; perhaps TRBD1 as D (5 bases). V lost 0 bases and J 1 base, leaving 7 bases between the germline ends. CDR3 length: 14 amino acids. Germline CDR1 SGHRS, CDR2 YFSETQ. In nucleotides, the CDR3 is TGCGCCAGCAGCTTGGGGGGCGCGAACACTGAAGCTTTCTTT. This gives the protein CASSLGGANTEAFF. Filled out from reference TRBV5-1 and TRBJ1-1, the complete variable domain reads KAGVTQTPRYLIKTRGQQVTLSCSPISGHRSVSWYQQTPGQGLQFLFEYFSETQRNKGNFPGRFSGRQFSNSRSEMNVSTLELGDSALYLCASSLGGANTEAFFGQGTRLTVV.

The rearrangement joins TRBV20-1 to TRBJ2-7; D gene ambiguous. V lost 3 bases, J lost 0 bases, and 12 bases lay in between. Germline V CDR1 and CDR2: DFQATT, SNEGSKA (reference sequence). The CDR3 is 14 residues long. The CDR3, as DNA: TGCAGTGCTAGTCCACGGACGAACTCCTACGAGCAGTACTTC. Its translation: CSASPRTNSYEQYF.

This chain links TRBV6-5 with TRBJ1-3; no definite D call. This CDR3 is built from 15 residues. V was cut by 1 base and J by 10 bases, with 17 bases left in between. Germline values: CDR1 MNHEY, CDR2 SVGAGI. The CDR3 region is CASSYLNSAGRTIYF. The CDR3 DNA reads TGTGCCAGCAGTTACTTAAACTCAGCCGGGAGAACCATATATTTT.

CDR3 sequence: CASSLGGGVSNQPQHF. Here the CDR3 DNA reads TGTGCCAGCAGCCTCGGCGGAGGGGTTAGCAATCAGCCCCAGCATTTT. The chain carries TRBV13 and TRBJ1-5; possibly TRBD1 for D (5 bases). Germline V lookup: CDR1 PRHDT, CDR2 FYEKMQ (reference sequence). V lost 5 bases and J lost 0, with 14 bases in between. The CDR3 contains 16 residues.

CDR3 residues: CASSYRADQPQHF. The CDR3 DNA reads TGTGCCAGCAGTTACAGGGCTGATCAGCCCCAGCATTTT. This sequence joins TRBV6-5 and TRBJ1-5; D gene uncertain. The ends were cut back, 2 bases at V and 5 bases at J, with 7 bases in the middle. Germline CDR1 and CDR2: MNHEY and SVGAGI. The CDR3 length is 13 residues.

The chain's CDR3 is CASSYGGRQPQHF. The CDR3 DNA reads as TGTGCCAGCAGTTACGGGGGGCGGCAGCCCCAGCATTTT. The chain uses TRBV6-5 and TRBJ1-5, with a possible D match to TRBD1 (6 bases). The germline gives CDR1 MNHEY, CDR2 SVGAGI. V lost 2 bases and J 7 bases, leaving 9 bases between the germline ends. CDR3 size: 13 residues.

This sequence joins TRBV11-2 and TRBJ2-7; perhaps D is TRBD1 or TRBD2 (6 bases each). Germline CDR1 reads SGHAT; CDR2 reads FQNNGV. V shed 2 bases and J shed 4 bases, with 18 bases lying between them. This CDR3 has 16 amino acids. The chain's CDR3 is CASSLWTVRGPYEQYF. CDR3 DNA: TGTGCCAGCAGCTTATGGACCGTCCGGGGGCCATACGAGCAGTACTTC. Full variable domain (remainder filled in from reference TRBV11-2 and TRBJ2-7): EAGVAQSPRYKIIEKRQSVAFWCNPISGHATLYWYQQILGQGPKLLIQFQNNGVVDDSQLPKDRFSAERLKGVDSTLKIQPAKLEDSAVYLCASSLWTVRGPYEQYFGPGTRLTVT.

The chain carries TRBV4-1 and TRBJ1-4, with D maybe TRBD1 (6 bases). This CDR3 spans 15 amino acids. The V end lost 4 bases, the J end lost 4 bases, and 13 bases lay between the germline ends. In germline, CDR1 is MGHRA, CDR2 YSYEKL. CDR3 amino acids: CASSREGGFNEKLFF. The CDR3 DNA is TGCGCCAGCAGCCGCGAAGGGGGGTTTAATGAAAAACTGTTTTTT.

The V and J genes are TRBV12-3 or TRBV12-4 and TRBJ1-2; D unclear. V shed 5 bases and J shed 7 bases, with 14 bases lying between them. The CDR3 extends over 13 amino acids. DNA for the CDR3: TGTGCCAGCAGTCGAACCCCCACCGGTGGCTACACCTTC. Protein product: CASSRTPTGGYTF.

This chain uses TRBV7-3 with TRBJ2-2; 7 bases match TRBD1. The germline gives CDR1 SGHTA, CDR2 FQGTGA. This CDR3 contains 13 residues. Trimming removed 7 bases from V and 7 bases from J; junction bases left unmatched: 6. CDR3 protein: CASKKGAGGELFF. CDR3 coding DNA: TGTGCCAGCAAGAAGGGGGCCGGCGGGGAGCTGTTTTTT.

This sequence joins TRBV27 and TRBJ2-7; D possibly uses TRBD1 or TRBD2 (6 bases each). The CDR3 length is 15 residues. Trimming removed 5 bases at V and 1 base at J, with 15 bases between. Germline V lookup: CDR1 MNHEY, CDR2 SMNVEV (reference sequence). The CDR3 spells CASSRRGGPSYEQYF. In nucleotides, the CDR3 is TGTGCCAGCAGTCGGCGTGGGGGGCCGTCCTACGAGCAGTACTTC.

The chain has TRBV28 and TRBJ1-2; D not resolved. V was shortened by 2 bases and J by 2 bases, with 9 bases between the two germline ends. This CDR3 has 14 residues. Germline CDR1 reads MDHEN; CDR2 reads SYDVKM. This CDR3 is CASSLGYLNYGYTF. The CDR3 DNA reads TGTGCCAGCAGTTTAGGCTATCTGAACTATGGCTACACCTTC.

The chain joins TRBV19 to TRBJ2-5, with no clear D. The CDR3 is 14 amino acids. V gave up 7 bases and J gave up 7 bases, with 19 bases separating them. Germline V gene data show CDR1 as LNHDA and CDR2 as SQIVND (reference sequence). DNA of the CDR3: TGTGCCAGTAAGAACGCCGGTGGTGTAGGGACCCAGTACTTC. Translated, it gives CASKNAGGVGTQYF.

The chain has TRBV7-9 and TRBJ2-5; maybe TRBD1 (5 bases). Germline V CDR1 and CDR2: SEHNR, FQNEAQ (reference sequence). This CDR3 region has 11 residues. Trimming cost V 6 bases and J 5 bases, with 7 bases left between them. This CDR3 reads CASRRQETQYF. The CDR3 nucleotides read TGTGCCAGCAGAAGACAGGAGACCCAGTACTTC. The complete variable domain, with remaining parts taken from reference TRBV7-9 and TRBJ2-5, reads DTGVSQNPRHKITKRGQNVTFRCDPISEHNRLYWYRQTLGQGPEFLTYFQNEAQLEKSRLLSDRFSAERPKGSFSTLEIQRTEQGDSAMYLCASRRQETQYFGPGTRLLVL.

The chain combines TRBV19 with TRBJ1-1; D uncertain. Trimming removed 4 bases at V and 6 bases at J, with 12 bases between. The CDR3 extends over 13 amino acids. Germline CDR1 is LNHDA and CDR2 is SQIVND (reference sequence). The CDR3 here is CASSTWVEAEAFF. The CDR3 nucleotides read TGTGCCAGTAGTACATGGGTGGAGGCTGAAGCTTTCTTT.

The chain combines TRBV9 with TRBJ1-2, with 10 bases matching TRBD1. J was trimmed by 3 bases and V by 3 bases; bases with no gene match: 5. This CDR3 has 15 residues. CDR1 and CDR2 (germline): SGDLS, YYNGEE. This chain's CDR3 is CASSAGTGDDYGYTF. The CDR3 DNA sequence: TGTGCCAGCAGCGCCGGGACAGGGGATGACTATGGCTACACCTTC.

The chain uses TRBV5-1 and TRBJ2-2; 12 nucleotides line up with TRBD1. CDR1 and CDR2 from the germline V gene are SGHRS and YFSETQ. The CDR3 is made up of 16 amino acids. V was clipped by 4 bases and J by 2 bases; unmatched bases: 3. Written as DNA, the CDR3 is TGCGCCAGCAGCCCGGGACAGGGGGCTAACACCGGGGAGCTGTTTTTT. As protein: CASSPGQGANTGELFF.

The chain is built from TRBV11-2 and TRBJ1-4, with 8 bases matching TRBD1. There are 15 residues in the CDR3. Germline V gene lookup returns CDR1 SGHAT and CDR2 FQNNGV. J was trimmed by 8 bases and V by 1 base; bases with no gene match: 6. The chain's CDR3 is CASSLGAGGGEKLFF. CDR3 sequence (DNA): TGTGCCAGCAGCTTAGGGGCAGGGGGCGGAGAAAAACTGTTTTTT.

V gene TRBV7-9 combines with J gene TRBJ1-1, with D unresolved. Trimming stripped 5 bases from V and 2 bases from J, with 12 bases between. The CDR3 length is 14 residues. Per germline, CDR1 SEHNR and CDR2 FQNEAQ (reference sequence). CDR3 region: CASSPVGRNTEAFF. In nucleotides, the CDR3 is TGTGCCAGCAGCCCAGTGGGGAGAAACACTGAAGCTTTCTTT.

This chain connects TRBV19 to TRBJ2-3; D unresolved. V lost 6 bases to trimming and J lost 0 bases, with 16 bases between them. Germline V lookup: CDR1 LNHDA, CDR2 SQIVND (reference sequence). CDR3 length: 16 residues. Written as DNA, the CDR3 is TGTGCCAGTAGCGTGGGTCTTCCATCCAGCACAGATACGCAGTATTTT. It specifies CASSVGLPSSTDTQYF.

The rearrangement joins TRBV4-2 to TRBJ1-3, with D perhaps matching TRBD1 (5 bases). V gave up 0 bases and J gave up 4 bases, with 13 bases separating them. In germline, CDR1 is LGHNA, CDR2 YNFKEQ. This CDR3 contains 16 residues. The CDR3, as DNA: TGTGCCAGCAGCCAAGATGGGGCAGTGGCAGGAAACACCATATATTTT. Its protein is CASSQDGAVAGNTIYF.

The chain joins TRBV27 to TRBJ2-2; D perhaps matches TRBD1 (6 bases). V lost 5 bases to trimming and J lost 3 bases, with 13 bases between them. The germline V gene has CDR1 MNHEY and CDR2 SMNVEV (reference sequence). The CDR3 length is 15 residues. In nucleotides, the CDR3 is TGTGCCAGCAGTATTTCCGGGACATACACCGGGGAGCTGTTTTTT. Its translation: CASSISGTYTGELFF.